This entry lists 21 T cell receptor beta chains sequenced from one sample in a study of T-cell reconstitution after alpha-beta-depleted transplantation in children. Researchers prepared the TCRbeta library using unique molecular identifiers, the study reports. Each CDR3 protein is one row after TCRdb ran MiXCR on the PCR reads. The sample consists of just over 950,000 distinct CDR3 sequences, around 30% of them appearing once. This specimen consisted of PBMCs, mostly from graft donor cells, obtained 360 days after TCRalphabeta/CD19-depleted stem cell transplant. All receptors derive from a boy under three years old who had a stem cell transplant for SCID, so the T cells may come from the graft donor.

This clonotype was seen only once. The chain recombines TRBV4-1 with TRBJ2-1; the D gene is possibly TRBD1 (5 bases). Trimming pared 0 bases from V and 2 bases from J, leaving 14 bases between. This CDR3 region has 17 residues. Germline lookup yields CDR1 MGHRA and CDR2 YSYEKL. CDR3 nucleotides: TGCGCCAGCAGCCAAGATTTAGGGCAGGGTACCTACAATGAGCAGTTCTTC. It yields the protein CASSQDLGQGTYNEQFF.

This chain links TRBV24-1 with TRBJ2-3; 8 nucleotides agree with TRBD2. The germline V gene has CDR1 KGHDR and CDR2 SFDVKD. The CDR3 is made up of 18 amino acids. Trimming cost V 3 bases and J 3 bases; bases outside gene matches: 13. Here the CDR3 reads CATSDARRGAEATDTQYF. The CDR3 nucleotides are TGTGCCACCAGTGATGCCAGGCGGGGGGCGGAGGCGACAGATACGCAGTATTTT.

The chain has TRBV5-5 and TRBJ2-3, with D hard to call. Germline CDR1 and CDR2: SGHKS and YYEKEE (reference sequence). The CDR3 runs to 14 residues. V lost 1 base to trimming and J lost 1 base, with 7 bases between them. The CDR3 loop is CASSLSQRTDTQYF. CDR3 DNA sequence: TGTGCCAGCAGCTTGAGTCAACGCACAGATACGCAGTATTTT.

In its sample, this clonotype was seen a few times. The chain uses TRBV20-1 and TRBJ2-3; TRBD2 matches 9 bases. This CDR3 has 19 residues. Germline V gene lookup returns CDR1 DFQATT and CDR2 SNEGSKA (reference sequence). Trimming removed 0 bases from V and 0 bases from J; junction bases left unmatched: 13. The CDR3 sequence: CSARESGLALWGSTDTQYF. CDR3 nucleotides: TGCAGTGCTAGAGAATCGGGACTAGCCCTGTGGGGGAGCACAGATACGCAGTATTTT.

This clonotype was picked up a small number of times. The chain carries TRBV7-6 and TRBJ1-1; TRBD1 matches at 8 bases. Trimming removed 0 bases from V and 3 bases from J; junction bases left unmatched: 9. The CDR3 loop spans 17 amino acids. CDR1 and CDR2 (germline): SGHVS, FNYEAQ. The DNA of the CDR3 is TGTGCCAGCAGCTTAGCGAGACAGGGGATGGAGGACACTGAAGCTTTCTTT. This codes for CASSLARQGMEDTEAFF.

The CDR3 coding sequence is TGTGCCAGCAGTTACTCCTGGTCGAGGGGGAATGAGCAGTTCTTC. Its translation: CASSYSWSRGNEQFF. V usage is TRBV6-5 and J usage is TRBJ2-1, with a tentative D call TRBD1 (6 bases). The CDR3 is made up of 15 amino acids. Germline V gives CDR1 MNHEY, CDR2 SVGAGI. V lost 0 bases and J 7 bases, leaving 13 bases between the germline ends.

This clonotype showed up just a few times. CDR3 region: CASTPQGSGGNEQFF. In nucleotides, the CDR3 is TGTGCCAGCACCCCCCAAGGTAGCGGGGGCAATGAGCAGTTCTTC. The chain recombines TRBV12-3 or TRBV12-4 with TRBJ2-1; 9 nucleotides agree with TRBD2. The CDR3 loop spans 15 amino acids. After removal of 7 bases from V and 6 bases from J, the junction contained 10 bases not matched to a gene.

This chain uses TRBV5-1 with TRBJ2-3, with a tentative D call TRBD1 (6 bases). V was cut by 1 base and J by 1 base, with 13 bases left in between. The germline CDR1 and CDR2 sequences are SGHRS and YFSETQ. The CDR3 totals 16 residues. CDR3 in amino acids: CASSLTQGWGTDTQYF. The CDR3 DNA reads TGCGCCAGCAGCTTGACGCAGGGGTGGGGCACAGATACGCAGTATTTT.

The chain employs TRBV29-1 and TRBJ1-1, with a weak D call TRBD1 (6 bases). V was shortened by 7 bases and J by 7 bases, with 16 bases between the two germline ends. The germline CDR1 and CDR2 sequences are SQVTM and ANQGSEA. This CDR3 contains 12 residues. DNA of the CDR3: TGCAGCGCCAAACAGGGCCCCAGTGAAGCTTTCTTT. Translated: CSAKQGPSEAFF.

V gene TRBV12-3 or TRBV12-4 combines with J gene TRBJ2-2, with a possible D match to TRBD1 (6 bases). This CDR3 is built from 14 residues. The V gene lost 6 bases and the J gene lost 1 base, with 9 bases spanning the gap. The CDR3 loop is CASRATGNTGELFF. The DNA of the CDR3 is TGTGCCAGCAGGGCGACAGGGAACACCGGGGAGCTGTTTTTT.

The V gene is TRBV5-5, the J gene TRBJ2-7, with TRBD1 as a possible D gene (6 bases). The CDR3 runs to 15 residues. The ends were cut back, 7 bases at V and 0 bases at J, with 17 bases in the middle. Germline V CDR1 and CDR2: SGHKS, YYEKEE (reference sequence). The CDR3 loop is CASGRTGSPSYEQYF. CDR3 sequence (DNA): TGTGCCAGCGGACGAACAGGGTCCCCCTCCTACGAGCAGTACTTC.

V and J are TRBV12-3 or TRBV12-4 and TRBJ2-7, with 8 nucleotides matching TRBD1. Trimming at V came to 5 bases and at J to 0 bases, leaving 12 bases not matched to a gene. This CDR3 comprises 17 residues. The CDR3 DNA is TGTGCCAGCAGTCCCCATCGGACAGGGCCGAGCTCCTACGAGCAGTACTTC. Protein product: CASSPHRTGPSSYEQYF.

The V and J genes are TRBV7-9 and TRBJ1-6; 9 nucleotides align to TRBD1. The CDR3 is made up of 15 amino acids. Germline-derived CDR1 and CDR2 are SEHNR and FQNEAQ (reference sequence). After removal of 5 bases from V and 6 bases from J, the junction contained 5 bases not matched to a gene. The CDR3 DNA sequence: TGTGCCAGCAGCGCGACAGGGGGTGGTAATTCACCCCTCCACTTT. Translation gives CASSATGGGNSPLHF.

The rearrangement uses TRBV6-5 and TRBJ2-3, with D unresolved. The CDR3 extends over 15 amino acids. V lost 3 bases and J 4 bases, leaving 14 bases between the germline ends. CDR1 and CDR2 (germline): MNHEY, SVGAGI. Written as DNA, the CDR3 is TGTGCCAGCAGTTATGGGCTCCCCGAGGCAGATACGCAGTATTTT. It translates to CASSYGLPEADTQYF.

The gene calls are TRBV20-1 and TRBJ2-2; maybe TRBD2 (5 bases). Deletions cut 0 bases from V and 5 bases from J, with 13 bases between. Germline CDR1 and CDR2: DFQATT and SNEGSKA (reference sequence). The CDR3 is made up of 15 amino acids. CDR3 loop: CSARDARAPTGELFF. CDR3 nucleotide sequence: TGCAGTGCTAGAGATGCGAGGGCACCGACCGGGGAGCTGTTTTTT.

In this sample, this clonotype turned up a few times. The chain has TRBV7-2 and TRBJ2-7, with D hard to call. V lost 4 bases and J 1 base, leaving 11 bases between the germline ends. The germline V gene has CDR1 SGHTA and CDR2 FQGNSA. The CDR3 spans 14 residues. CDR3 protein: CASSYSYGSYEQYF. The CDR3 DNA reads TGTGCCAGCAGCTATTCCTACGGTTCCTACGAGCAGTACTTC.

Many counts were recorded for this clonotype. V and J are TRBV5-1 and TRBJ2-3, with 8 bases that match TRBD2. This CDR3 comprises 14 residues. Germline V gene data show CDR1 as SGHRS and CDR2 as YFSETQ. Losses at the gene ends were 3 bases for V and 4 bases for J; bases not matched to a gene: 4. CDR3: CASSSGGASDTQYF. The CDR3 DNA is TGCGCCAGCAGCTCCGGGGGGGCGTCAGATACGCAGTATTTT. Full variable domain (outside the CDR3, taken from reference TRBV5-1 and TRBJ2-3): KAGVTQTPRYLIKTRGQQVTLSCSPISGHRSVSWYQQTPGQGLQFLFEYFSETQRNKGNFPGRFSGRQFSNSRSEMNVSTLELGDSALYLCASSSGGASDTQYFGPGTRLTVL.

The J gene is TRBJ2-7, the V gene TRBV7-2; TRBD2 matches 9 bases. Germline V gene lookup returns CDR1 SGHTA and CDR2 FQGNSA. The CDR3 is 17 amino acids. After removal of 5 bases from V and 3 bases from J, the junction contained 14 bases not matched to a gene. The CDR3 DNA reads TGTGCCAGCAGCCGGCCCCATAGCGGGGGAGCCAACTACGAGCAGTACTTC. Translated, it gives CASSRPHSGGANYEQYF.

V gene TRBV10-1 combines with J gene TRBJ1-1; weak D call: TRBD1 (6 bases). CDR3 size: 14 residues. Trimming stripped 6 bases from V and 4 bases from J, with 15 bases between. Germline CDR1 and CDR2: WNHNN and SYGVQD (reference sequence). CDR3 residues: CASSPDRISTEAFF. In nucleotides, the CDR3 is TGCGCCAGCAGCCCCGACAGGATCTCCACTGAAGCTTTCTTT.

This clonotype appeared a few times. This chain connects TRBV5-1 to TRBJ1-1; 10 bases map to TRBD1. Germline CDR1 reads SGHRS; CDR2 reads YFSETQ. The CDR3 totals 16 residues. The V gene end was trimmed by 4 bases and the J gene end by 5 bases; junction bases not matched to a gene: 11. CDR3 DNA: TGCGCCAGCAGCAACACCGGGACAGGGGCGGGGACTGAAGCTTTCTTT. Its translation is CASSNTGTGAGTEAFF.

The chain carries TRBV5-1 and TRBJ1-1; D gene ambiguous. The CDR3 extends over 14 amino acids. CDR1 and CDR2 (germline): SGHRS, YFSETQ. Deletions cut 7 bases from V and 0 bases from J, with 13 bases between. The chain's CDR3 is CASRTGPLNTEAFF. DNA of the CDR3: TGCGCCAGCCGAACCGGACCTCTGAACACTGAAGCTTTCTTT.